These T cell receptor beta chains were read from a single sample in a study of blood T cell repertoires in COVID-19. Profiling relied on immunoSEQ multiplex PCR, and the TCRdb table lists in-frame clones only, not all of them. The repertoire holds about 160,000 clones, roughly 80% seen once, with roughly 14% in the top ten. The sequencing input was peripheral blood. These TCRs come from a woman aged 80 or over with acute or convalescent COVID-19. CDR3s include the opening cysteine and the closing phenylalanine or tryptophan. The D gene is left open where the match is weak. A clone size is listed for some rows: how often the clone was seen (once, few, many), or a class if it is expanded.

CDR3 DNA	CDR3 protein	V gene	J gene	clone size	D gene
TGTGCCAGCAGTGACCCCACTAGCGGGAGTAACACCGGGGAGCTGTTTTTT	CASSDPTSGSNTGELFF	TRBV6-4	TRBJ2-2	few	TRBD2
TGCGCCAGCCGGCTAGCGGGAGGCGAGAATGAGCAGTTCTTC	CASRLAGGENEQFF	TRBV4-1	TRBJ2-1	.	TRBD2
TGTGCCACCAGCCATCAGGGGGCCAGCACAGATACGCAGTATTTT	CATSHQGASTDTQYF	TRBV15	TRBJ2-3	.	TRBD1
TGTGCCAGCAGCGTTGACAGGGATACGGTCAAAAACATTCAGTACTTC	CASSVDRDTVKNIQYF	TRBV5-4	TRBJ2-4	.	TRBD1
TGTGCCACCACTACCCGGGACAGCCCCATCATGGAATACGAGCAGTACTTC	CATTTRDSPIMEYEQYF	TRBV24-1	TRBJ2-7	.	TRBD1
TGTGCCAGCAGTCTCGGACAGGGGGCCACGAGCTCCTACGAGCAGTACTTC	CASSLGQGATSSYEQYF	TRBV6-6	TRBJ2-7	.	TRBD1
TGTGCCAGCAGCACGCGGGCCCCTGCGGAGACCCAGTACTTC	CASSTRAPAETQYF	TRBV9	TRBJ2-5	once	.
TGTGCCAGCAGCCCTTCGGGAGGAAAACTGTTTTTT	CASSPSGGKLFF	TRBV3-1/TRBV3-2	TRBJ1-4	.	.
TGTGCCAGCGCTGTGGGGGCGGCCAAAAACATTCAGTACTTC	CASAVGAAKNIQYF	TRBV11-2	TRBJ2-4	.	.
TGTGCCAGCGGAGGGACAGACTTAGGGCCCCAGCATTTT	CASGGTDLGPQHF	TRBV27	TRBJ1-5	.	TRBD1
TGTGCCAGCAGGGTCCCGAGCTACGAGCAGTACTTC	CASRVPSYEQYF	TRBV6-5	TRBJ2-7	few	.
TGTGCCACCTCCCCTGGGGGGAGCTACGAGCAGTACTTC	CATSPGGSYEQYF	TRBV19	TRBJ2-7	.	.
TGCGCCAGCAGCCACGACAGGGGTATAGCCTACGAGCAGTACTTC	CASSHDRGIAYEQYF	TRBV4-1	TRBJ2-7	.	TRBD1
TGTGCCTGGAGTCGACAGGTAGGCGGCTACACCTTC	CAWSRQVGGYTF	TRBV30	TRBJ1-2	once	.
TGTGCCAGCAGCCAAGGGATACAGGGGGGGGAGACCCAGTACTTC	CASSQGIQGGETQYF	TRBV3-1/TRBV3-2	TRBJ2-5	few	.
TGTGCCAGCAGCCCCAAACGGGAGTCAGATACGCAGTATTTT	CASSPKRESDTQYF	TRBV3-1/TRBV3-2	TRBJ2-3	.	.
TGTGCCAGCAGCAAAGCTTGGTTCTATAGCAATCAGCCCCAGCATTTT	CASSKAWFYSNQPQHF	TRBV21-1	TRBJ1-5	.	.
TGTGCCAGCAGCGTAGGTAGCGGGAGTTACAATGAGCAGTTCTTC	CASSVGSGSYNEQFF	TRBV9	TRBJ2-1	once	TRBD2
TGTGCCAGCAGCTCCGGCACAGGGTCCTTGCAGCCCCAGCATTTT	CASSSGTGSLQPQHF	TRBV27	TRBJ1-5	.	.
TGTGCCAGCAGCTTAGCGGCAGGTAGCACAGATACGCAGTATTTT	CASSLAAGSTDTQYF	TRBV7-6	TRBJ2-3	.	.
TGTGCCTGGAGTGCCATACAGGGGCGAAATGAAAAACTGTTTTTT	CAWSAIQGRNEKLFF	TRBV30	TRBJ1-4	.	TRBD1
TGTGCCAGCAGTCCGGCCGGACAGGCCGCGGGCGAGCAGTACTTC	CASSPAGQAAGEQYF	TRBV27	TRBJ2-7	.	TRBD1
TGTGCCAGCAGCTCCCGGGACAGCAGCTCCTATAATTCACCCCTCCACTTT	CASSSRDSSSYNSPLHF	TRBV7-8	TRBJ1-6	few	TRBD1
TGCGCCAGCAACTACCGGGACAGACCGAACACTGAAGCTTTCTTT	CASNYRDRPNTEAFF	TRBV5-1	TRBJ1-1	.	TRBD1
TGTGCCAGCAGCGTAGGACTAAACTCCTACGAGCAGTACTTC	CASSVGLNSYEQYF	TRBV9	TRBJ2-7	.	.
TGTGCCAGTAGTATCCTCCAGGGGCCTGGAAACACCATATATTTT	CASSILQGPGNTIYF	TRBV19	TRBJ1-3	.	.
TGTGCCAGCAGCCCCGGGACAGGGAACGCCTACGAGCAGTACTTC	CASSPGTGNAYEQYF	TRBV11-2	TRBJ2-7	.	TRBD1
TGTGCCAGTAGTATAGCAGGGGATGGCTACACCTTC	CASSIAGDGYTF	TRBV19	TRBJ1-2	few	.
TGCGCCCGCGCCTTCCCCGGGGGCGGGGGGATGAACACTGAAGCTTTCTTT	CARAFPGGGGMNTEAFF	TRBV5-1	TRBJ1-1	.	.
TGTGCCAGCAGCCAACAGGGAACCTATGGCTACACCTTC	CASSQQGTYGYTF	TRBV6-2/TRBV6-3	TRBJ1-2	.	.
TGTGCCAGTAGTTCCAGCGGGGGGGCGTCCGAGCAGTACTTC	CASSSSGGASEQYF	TRBV19	TRBJ2-7	once	TRBD2
TGTGCCAGTAGTACACGAGAGGAAAAACTGTTTTTT	CASSTREEKLFF	TRBV19	TRBJ1-4	.	.
TGTGCCAGCAGCCGGACAGGGGGCAATCAGCCCCAGCATTTT	CASSRTGGNQPQHF	TRBV27	TRBJ1-5	.	TRBD1
TGTGCCAGCAGCACCAGACACCTTGACTATGGCTACACCTTC	CASSTRHLDYGYTF	TRBV11-1	TRBJ1-2	.	.
TGTGCCAGCAGTGAAAATCAGGGTAACGGTGGCTACACCTTC	CASSENQGNGGYTF	TRBV2	TRBJ1-2	.	.
TGTGCCAGCAGTGAACTTAAGCGGGGTGACAATGAGCAGTTCTTC	CASSELKRGDNEQFF	TRBV2	TRBJ2-1	.	TRBD2
TGTGCCAGCAGTTACCAGGGGACGGGGAATAACTATGGCTACACCTTC	CASSYQGTGNNYGYTF	TRBV6-5	TRBJ1-2	.	.